One and the same sample provided the 29 T cell receptor beta chains below, sequenced in a study of a mutant IDH1 vaccine in newly diagnosed glioma. Generated by immunoSEQ multiplex PCR, the TCRdb table keeps only in-frame clones and is missing some. The table lists about 33,000 clones, approximately 86% of them singletons. Time point of the sample: baseline, week 1 (first vaccination visit). Noted treatment: pre-vaccination baseline after standard-of-care therapy. Sequences were derived from PBMCs, sampled from a glioma patient treated with radiotherapy, temozolomide or both. These receptors originate from a middle-aged woman with glioma.

The chain is built from TRBV27 and TRBJ1-2; D is perhaps TRBD1 (5 bases). Between the trimmed V and J ends, which lost 3 bases and 7 bases, there was a span of 18 bases. The CDR3 length is 15 residues. Germline CDR1 reads MNHEY; CDR2 reads SMNVEV (reference sequence). The CDR3 region has the DNA TGTGCCAGCAGTTTCCGGGACGCCGCTCGGGGTGGCTACACCTTC. Translated, it gives CASSFRDAARGGYTF.

This rearrangement joins TRBV6-5 to TRBJ1-1; D ambiguous. Germline loops: CDR1 MNHEY, CDR2 SVGAGI. There are 11 residues in the CDR3. With 4 bases removed from V and 2 bases from J, the gap between germline ends came to 2 bases. Here the CDR3 reads CASSSNTEAFF. As DNA, the CDR3 is TGTGCCAGCAGTTCTAACACTGAAGCTTTCTTT.

CDR3 residues: CASSYSGQWGSYEQYF. The CDR3 bases are TGTGCCAGCAGTTACTCGGGACAATGGGGCTCCTACGAGCAGTACTTC. The chain has TRBV6-5 and TRBJ2-7; D may be TRBD1 (6 bases). The CDR3 has 16 amino acids. The V gene's germline CDR1 is MNHEY and CDR2 SVGAGI. Trimming left V 0 bases short and J 0 bases short, with 12 bases between.

This clone occurred once. The CDR3 loop reads CASSSRSYGYTF. In DNA form, the CDR3 reads TGTGCCAGCAGCTCCAGGTCCTATGGCTACACCTTC. The genes are TRBV5-5 and TRBJ1-2; D is ambiguous. Germline assignment: CDR1 SGHKS and CDR2 YYEKEE (reference sequence). The CDR3 is 12 amino acids. V was shortened by 3 bases and J by 4 bases, with 7 bases between the two germline ends.

The rearrangement uses TRBV18 and TRBJ1-1, with D maybe TRBD1 (5 bases). Germline-derived CDR1 and CDR2 are KGHSH and LQKENI. The CDR3 spans 17 residues. The V end was cut by 6 bases, the J end by 0 bases, with 20 bases between. As DNA, the CDR3 is TGTGCCAGCTCCCCCGGGAGGGCGGGGCCCATGAACACTGAAGCTTTCTTT. Translated, it gives CASSPGRAGPMNTEAFF. The entire variable domain, with the rest obtained from reference TRBV18 and TRBJ1-1, is as follows: NAGVMQNPRHLVRRRGQEARLRCSPMKGHSHVYWYRQLPEEGLKFMVYLQKENIIDESGMPKERFSAEFPKEGPSILRIQQVVRGDSAAYFCASSPGRAGPMNTEAFFGQGTRLTVV.

This clone was seen only once. This chain links TRBV4-3 with TRBJ2-7; no clear D gene. This CDR3 has 13 residues. The ends were cut back, 1 base at V and 3 bases at J, with 7 bases in the middle. The V gene's germline CDR1 is LGHNA and CDR2 YSLEER. CDR3 sequence (DNA): TGCGCCAGCAGCCAAGTAAACGGCTACGAGCAGTACTTC. Translated: CASSQVNGYEQYF.

The chain employs TRBV27 and TRBJ1-1; the match to TRBD1 covers 7 bases. J was trimmed by 4 bases and V by 8 bases; bases with no gene match: 16. CDR3 size: 16 residues. CDR1 is MNHEY and CDR2 is SMNVEV in the germline V gene (reference sequence). In nucleotides, the CDR3 is TGTGCCAGCGGTACTTCAACCAGGGGGAAAGTCACTGAAGCTTTCTTT. Translation: CASGTSTRGKVTEAFF.

The CDR3 spells CASSYPDRTYEQYF. CDR3 nucleotide sequence: TGCGCCAGCAGCTACCCTGACAGGACCTACGAGCAGTACTTC. The V gene is TRBV5-1, the J gene TRBJ2-7; perhaps TRBD1 as D (6 bases). V lost 3 bases and J lost 2, with 12 bases in between. The CDR3 is 14 residues long. Germline CDR1 is SGHRS and CDR2 is YFSETQ.

As for this clone: At one end the junction does not follow the germline gene, possibly because of a read error. The V and J genes are TRBV7-7 and TRBJ2-3, with 7 nucleotides matching TRBD2. Germline V CDR1 and CDR2: SSHAT, FNYEAQ (reference sequence). This CDR3 is built from 14 residues. The CDR3 DNA is TGTGCTAGCAGTCAGCGGGGCAACACAGATACGCAGTATTTT. Translated: CASSQRGNTDTQYF.

The rearrangement links TRBV5-1 to TRBJ1-3; a weak D match, TRBD1 (5 bases). Per germline, CDR1 SGHRS and CDR2 YFSETQ. This CDR3 spans 17 amino acids. Trimming pared 2 bases from V and 2 bases from J, leaving 17 bases between. DNA for the CDR3: TGCGCCAGCAGCTTTTCGGGACCCCCTCTTCCTGGAAACACCATATATTTT. Amino acid sequence: CASSFSGPPLPGNTIYF.

This chain links TRBV19 with TRBJ2-7; TRBD2 agrees at 9 bases. This CDR3 spans 16 amino acids. V was clipped by 3 bases and J by 0 bases; unmatched bases: 6. Germline assignment: CDR1 LNHDA and CDR2 SQIVND (reference sequence). For the CDR3, the DNA is TGTGCCAGTAGTATGGGGGTTAGCGGGAGCTCCTACGAGCAGTACTTC. Translated, it gives CASSMGVSGSSYEQYF.

This sequence joins TRBV4-1 and TRBJ1-4, with D maybe TRBD1 (6 bases). This CDR3 is 17 amino acids long. The V end lost 1 base, the J end lost 3 bases, and 15 bases lay between the germline ends. Germline V gene lookup returns CDR1 MGHRA and CDR2 YSYEKL. The CDR3 is CASSQGGGRASNEKLFF. DNA of the CDR3: TGCGCCAGCAGCCAAGGGGGGGGGCGGGCCTCTAATGAAAAACTGTTTTTT.

The genes are TRBV30 and TRBJ2-5; D call uncertain. Per the germline V gene, CDR1 is GTSNPN and CDR2 is SVGIG (reference sequence). Trimming took 2 bases from V and 0 from J, leaving 10 bases between them. The CDR3 extends over 14 amino acids. CDR3 sequence reads: CAWSPFSNQETQYF. The CDR3 bases are TGTGCCTGGAGTCCCTTCTCCAACCAAGAGACCCAGTACTTC.

The sample holds a few counts of this clone. V and J are TRBV7-8 and TRBJ2-3; D gene ambiguous. From germline, CDR1 is SGHVS and CDR2 FQNEAQ. CDR3 length: 12 amino acids. Trimming shortened V by 1 base and J by 14 bases, and 13 bases separated the two germline ends. The CDR3 nucleotides read TGTGCCAGCAGCTTAGATTCCTCCCCCCGGTATTTT. This codes for CASSLDSSPRYF.

This clone was found a few times. This rearrangement joins TRBV29-1 to TRBJ1-1, with D tentatively TRBD1 (6 bases). The V end was cut by 3 bases, the J end by 4 bases, with 12 bases between. The CDR3 extends over 13 amino acids. Germline V gives CDR1 SQVTM, CDR2 ANQGSEA. The CDR3 spells CSVEAQGGTEAFF. CDR3 DNA sequence: TGCAGCGTTGAGGCACAGGGAGGCACTGAAGCTTTCTTT.

The DNA of the CDR3 is TGTGCCACCAGCCGAAGGGGCATAGCTGGGGACAATGAGCAGTTCTTC. Protein: CATSRRGIAGDNEQFF. V is TRBV15 and J is TRBJ2-1; possibly TRBD1 for D (5 bases). The CDR3 has 16 residues. The ends were cut back, 5 bases at V and 5 bases at J, with 19 bases in the middle. Germline CDR1 LNHNV, CDR2 YYDKDF (reference sequence).

The gene calls are TRBV5-6 and TRBJ2-3, with TRBD2 matching 14 bases. The J segment lost 6 bases and the V segment lost 4 bases, leaving 7 bases of the junction unmatched. CDR1 SGHDT and CDR2 YYEEEE come from the germline V gene. This CDR3 is built from 16 residues. In DNA form, the CDR3 reads TGTGCCAGCAGCGAGGAGGGGACTAGCGGGGGCGATACGCAGTATTTT. This sequence encodes CASSEEGTSGGDTQYF.

This clone appeared a few times. The chain employs TRBV6-5 and TRBJ2-5; no definite D call. Germline V gives CDR1 MNHEY, CDR2 SVGAGI. This CDR3 spans 13 amino acids. V gave up 5 bases and J gave up 7 bases, with 14 bases separating them. The CDR3 sequence: CASSPKVIGTQYF. CDR3 in DNA: TGTGCCAGCAGTCCAAAAGTGATCGGGACCCAGTACTTC.

This clone was observed once. The chain couples TRBV4-1 to TRBJ1-1; D is perhaps TRBD1 (5 bases). Per the germline V gene, CDR1 is MGHRA and CDR2 is YSYEKL. This CDR3 contains 14 residues. Trimming took off 4 bases at V and 3 bases at J, with 12 bases between the two ends. The CDR3 DNA is TGCGCCAGCAGCCTTGCCGGGACCGACACTGAAGCTTTCTTT. It is translated as CASSLAGTDTEAFF.

This chain joins TRBV4-2 and TRBJ2-7; 11 bases are a match to TRBD1. The CDR3 has 15 amino acids. The V gene end was trimmed by 2 bases and the J gene end by 3 bases; junction bases not matched to a gene: 3. The germline CDR1 and CDR2 sequences are LGHNA and YNFKEQ. The CDR3 DNA follows: TGTGCCAGCAGCCAACCGGGGACAGGGGGCTACGAGCAGTACTTC. Translating it yields CASSQPGTGGYEQYF.

The chain couples TRBV5-1 to TRBJ2-7, with D perhaps TRBD1 (6 bases). V was pared by 3 bases and J by 3 bases, with 19 bases between. The CDR3 contains 16 residues. Germline CDR1 SGHRS, CDR2 YFSETQ. The chain's CDR3 is CASSWAFGTSYYEQYF. In DNA form, the CDR3 reads TGCGCCAGCAGCTGGGCTTTTGGGACATCGTACTACGAGCAGTACTTC.

The V and J genes are TRBV7-6 and TRBJ1-1, with a tentative D call TRBD1 (5 bases). Per the germline V gene, CDR1 is SGHVS and CDR2 is FNYEAQ. This CDR3 contains 15 residues. Trimming removed 5 bases from V and 0 bases from J, with 13 bases in between. CDR3 loop: CASSRGTSLNTEAFF. The CDR3 DNA reads TGTGCCAGCAGCCGCGGGACCAGCTTGAACACTGAAGCTTTCTTT.

This sequence joins TRBV7-2 and TRBJ1-1, with D perhaps TRBD1 (6 bases). The CDR3 consists of 14 residues. With 5 bases removed from V and 5 bases from J, the gap between germline ends came to 15 bases. Germline V gives CDR1 SGHTA, CDR2 FQGNSA. The CDR3 reads CASSEITGLTEAFF. CDR3 DNA sequence: TGTGCCAGCAGCGAGATTACAGGGTTAACTGAAGCTTTCTTT.

V gene TRBV7-8 combines with J gene TRBJ2-7, with 8 bases lining up with TRBD1. Trimming at V came to 5 bases and at J to 4 bases, leaving 10 bases not matched to a gene. The CDR3 extends over 15 amino acids. Germline values: CDR1 SGHVS, CDR2 FQNEAQ. CDR3 sequence (DNA): TGTGCCAGCAGCGAGAGGGGTAACAGGGGGTACGAGCAGTACTTC. Protein: CASSERGNRGYEQYF. Complete variable domain (other parts from reference TRBV7-8 and TRBJ2-7): GAGVSQSPRYKVAKRGQDVALRCDPISGHVSLFWYQQALGQGPEFLTYFQNEAQLDKSGLPSDRFFAERPEGSVSTLKIQRTQQEDSAVYLCASSERGNRGYEQYFGPGTRLTVT.

The CDR3 loop reads CASSLRWAISTDTQYF. The DNA for the CDR3 is TGTGCCAGCAGTTTAAGGTGGGCTATAAGCACAGATACGCAGTATTTT. The gene calls are TRBV28 and TRBJ2-3; no definite D call. Trimming shortened V by 2 bases and J by 0 bases, and 12 bases separated the two germline ends. In germline, CDR1 is MDHEN, CDR2 SYDVKM. The CDR3 totals 16 residues.

This chain links TRBV28 with TRBJ1-2, with 11 bases lining up with TRBD1. This CDR3 has 15 amino acids. The germline CDR1 and CDR2 sequences are MDHEN and SYDVKM. Germline trimming cut 5 bases from V and 5 bases from J; bases unmatched to any gene: 7. The CDR3 reads CASSILGTGGYGYTF. CDR3 sequence (DNA): TGTGCCAGCAGTATCCTCGGGACAGGGGGTTATGGCTACACCTTC.

CDR3 sequence reads: CASSRPGTGAYEQYF. The CDR3 bases are TGTGCCAGCAGCCGACCCGGGACAGGGGCATACGAGCAGTACTTC. This chain links TRBV11-2 with TRBJ2-7; 10 bases agree with TRBD1. The germline gives CDR1 SGHAT, CDR2 FQNNGV. The CDR3 is 15 residues long. V shed 5 bases, J shed 4 bases, and the junction held 8 bases outside the gene matches. Variable domain in full (rest from reference TRBV11-2 and TRBJ2-7): EAGVAQSPRYKIIEKRQSVAFWCNPISGHATLYWYQQILGQGPKLLIQFQNNGVVDDSQLPKDRFSAERLKGVDSTLKIQPAKLEDSAVYLCASSRPGTGAYEQYFGPGTRLTVT.

V and J are TRBV6-6 and TRBJ1-4; D is unresolved. CDR1 MNHNY and CDR2 SVGAGI come from the germline V gene (reference sequence). The CDR3 sequence is 12 residues long. The V end was cut by 2 bases, the J end by 5 bases, with 3 bases between. The CDR3: CASSYINEKLFF. In DNA form, the CDR3 reads TGTGCCAGCAGTTACATCAATGAAAAACTGTTTTTT.

The chain links TRBV2 to TRBJ2-1; D might be TRBD2 (5 bases). Deletions cut 0 bases from V and 14 bases from J, with 14 bases between. Germline CDR1 reads SNHLY; CDR2 reads FYNNEI. The CDR3 consists of 13 residues. In DNA form, the CDR3 reads TGTGCCAGCAGTGAAGCGGGGTGGGAGAGGGAGTTCTTC. Translating gives CASSEAGWEREFF.